The clone carrying this TCR beta chain has a single count. Its cognate antigen is unknown. Repertoires were generated with immunoSEQ multiplex PCR, while TCRdb's copy carries only in-frame clones and drops some. The table includes about 250,000 clones, roughly nine tenths detected once. The V and J ends lost 4 bases and 5 bases respectively, with 16 bases between them. The CDR3 is 14 residues long. Germline assignment: CDR1 SGDLS and CDR2 YYNGEE. This sample was taken from a study of cytomegalovirus exposure and HLA in healthy donors. Overall study results and limits: Both high specificity and high sensitivity reportedly marked the classifier's diagnosis of cytomegalovirus status. Within the 120 or so validation repertoires, first-cohort TCR clusters tended to co-occur, according to a later analysis. Researchers counted roughly 150 TCR beta chains as cytomegalovirus-associated.

The donors were members of the validation cohort, which comprised roughly 120 subjects and was separate from the first cohort of 730 or so subjects. This chain joins TRBV9 and TRBJ2-7; a weak D match, TRBD1 (5 bases). Sequencing input: PBMCs. The TCR sequence derives from a man aged 18-30 years in good health and CMV-seropositive. The CDR3 region has the DNA TGTGCCAGCAGCCCCCGCCCAGGGTCGCACGAGCAGTACTTC. Protein: CASSPRPGSHEQYF.